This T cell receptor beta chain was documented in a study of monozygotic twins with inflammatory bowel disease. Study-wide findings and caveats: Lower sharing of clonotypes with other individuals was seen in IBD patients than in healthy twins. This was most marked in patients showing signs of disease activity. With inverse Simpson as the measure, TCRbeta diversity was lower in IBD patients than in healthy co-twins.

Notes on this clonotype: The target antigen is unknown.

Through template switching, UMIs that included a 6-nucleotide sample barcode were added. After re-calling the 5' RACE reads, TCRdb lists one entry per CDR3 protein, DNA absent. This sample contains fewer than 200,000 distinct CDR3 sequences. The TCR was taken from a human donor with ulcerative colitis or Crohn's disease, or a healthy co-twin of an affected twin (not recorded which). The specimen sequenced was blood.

The CDR3 region is CASSFTGGGGTGELFF. The genes are TRBV11-3 and TRBJ2-2; lacking DNA, the TRBD1 call made by TCRdb goes unchecked. CDR3 length: 16 amino acids. From germline, CDR1 is SGHNT and CDR2 YENEEA.